This passage covers 32 T cell receptor beta chains from one sample sequenced in a study of blood T cell repertoires in COVID-19. The repertoire was sequenced with immunoSEQ multiplex PCR; TCRdb's copy has only in-frame clones and lacks some. Of about 21,000 clones listed, approximately 95% are singletons. The sequencing sample was made of peripheral blood. The receptors were gathered from a woman between 50 and 59 years old with active COVID-19.

On this clone: Mismatch with germline at one junction end may stem from a read error. This chain joins TRBV11-2 and TRBJ1-1; D gene unclear. The CDR3 covers 13 residues. Germline values: CDR1 SGHAT, CDR2 FQNNGV. The chain's CDR3 is CASTLREGTEAFF. The CDR3 DNA reads as TGTGCCAGCACCTTAAGGGAGGGAACTGAAGCTTTCTTT.

The CDR3 DNA is TGTGCCACGCTCAGCGGGATGAACACCGGGGAGCTGTTTTTT. This translates into CATLSGMNTGELFF. The rearrangement joins TRBV19 to TRBJ2-2; 7 bases align to TRBD2. V dropped 10 bases and J dropped 1; count of bases not matched to a gene: 6. CDR3 length: 14 amino acids. Germline V gene sequence: CDR1 LNHDA, CDR2 SQIVND (reference sequence).

The gene calls are TRBV5-6 and TRBJ2-5; 9 bases fit TRBD1. This CDR3 comprises 15 residues. The V segment lost 2 bases and the J segment 4 bases; nucleotides outside the gene matches: 6. Germline CDR1 and CDR2: SGHDT and YYEEEE. Here the CDR3 DNA reads TGTGCCAGCAGCTTAAGGACAGGGGTCGGAGAGACCCAGTACTTC. Translating it yields CASSLRTGVGETQYF.

The J gene is TRBJ2-1, the V gene TRBV27; D not certain. CDR3 length equals 14 residues. Per the germline V gene, CDR1 is MNHEY and CDR2 is SMNVEV (reference sequence). Deletions cut 5 bases from V and 6 bases from J, with 14 bases between. The CDR3 sequence: CASSLDHYFNEQFF. In DNA form, the CDR3 reads TGTGCCAGCAGTCTCGATCACTATTTCAATGAGCAGTTCTTC.

The J gene is TRBJ1-2, the V gene TRBV2; D remains unclear. The V gene lost 3 bases and the J gene lost 1 base, with 12 bases spanning the gap. The CDR3 extends over 15 amino acids. Germline V gene lookup returns CDR1 SNHLY and CDR2 FYNNEI. CDR3 amino acids: CASSDGGRSNYGYTF. DNA for the CDR3: TGTGCCAGCAGTGACGGAGGACGTAGTAACTATGGCTACACCTTC.

This clone was seen just once. CDR3 sequence (DNA): TGCGCCAGCAGCCAAGACGAACAGGGGGCGAACACCGGGGAGCTGTTTTTT. Translated: CASSQDEQGANTGELFF. The genes are TRBV4-1 and TRBJ2-2; 8 nucleotides line up with TRBD1. V shed 0 bases and J 0 bases; nucleotides not matched to a gene: 3. The V gene's germline CDR1 is MGHRA and CDR2 YSYEKL. This CDR3 is built from 17 residues.

This sequence joins TRBV27 and TRBJ2-1, with 9 bases matching TRBD2. The CDR3 has 15 amino acids. Trimming cost V 5 bases and J 5 bases; bases outside gene matches: 7. In germline, CDR1 is MNHEY, CDR2 SMNVEV (reference sequence). For the CDR3, the DNA is TGTGCCAGCAGTCCATCGGGACTAGCCCACAATGAGCAGTTCTTC. It encodes CASSPSGLAHNEQFF.

The V and J genes are TRBV5-1 and TRBJ2-1; 9 nucleotides agree with TRBD2. The CDR3 contains 15 residues. The ends lost 0 bases at V and 5 bases at J; junction bases unmatched: 3. CDR1 and CDR2 (germline): SGHRS, YFSETQ. This CDR3 is CASSLALAGDNEQFF. Written as DNA, the CDR3 is TGCGCCAGCAGCTTGGCATTAGCGGGAGACAATGAGCAGTTCTTC.

The chain links TRBV7-8 to TRBJ2-7; TRBD2 matches at 10 bases. Trimming removed 3 bases from V and 4 bases from J; junction bases left unmatched: 3. CDR3 size: 14 residues. CDR1 and CDR2 from the germline V gene are SGHVS and FQNEAQ. The DNA for the CDR3 is TGTGCCAGCAGCTTGGCTAGCGGGAGTTACGAGCAGTACTTC. This gives the protein CASSLASGSYEQYF.

This sequence joins TRBV27 and TRBJ1-1; D is ambiguous. Germline-derived CDR1 and CDR2 are MNHEY and SMNVEV (reference sequence). V lost 6 bases and J 0 bases, leaving 8 bases between the germline ends. This CDR3 is built from 13 residues. CDR3 region: CASRSPMNTEAFF. The CDR3 region has the DNA TGTGCCAGCAGGTCCCCAATGAACACTGAAGCTTTCTTT.

The chain carries TRBV3-1 (or the pseudogene TRBV3-2) and TRBJ1-5, with D unclear. Germline CDR1 LGHDT, CDR2 YNNKEL (reference sequence). CDR3 length: 14 residues. Between the trimmed V and J ends, which lost 6 bases and 7 bases, there was a span of 16 bases. CDR3 sequence reads: CASSRRRGGQPQHF. DNA for the CDR3: TGTGCCAGCAGTCGAAGACGTGGAGGCCAGCCCCAGCATTTT.

The rearrangement links TRBV5-4 to TRBJ1-2; 9 bases line up with TRBD1. CDR3 size: 15 residues. The V gene end was trimmed by 4 bases and the J gene end by 6 bases; junction bases not matched to a gene: 10. Looked up from germline, CDR1 is SGHNT and CDR2 is YYREEE (reference sequence). The CDR3 DNA sequence: TGTGCCAGCAGCCCCGACAGGGGGAAGGTAGATGGCTACACCTTC. Translating it yields CASSPDRGKVDGYTF.

This rearrangement joins TRBV2 to TRBJ2-3; 11 nucleotides agree with TRBD2. J gave up 5 bases and V 7 bases, and 5 bases lay outside the gene matches. Germline V gene lookup returns CDR1 SNHLY and CDR2 FYNNEI. The CDR3 length is 14 residues. CDR3 in amino acids: CASTDGLAGDTQYF. In DNA form, the CDR3 reads TGTGCCAGCACCGATGGACTAGCGGGAGATACGCAGTATTTT.

V and J are TRBV5-1 and TRBJ1-1; the D gene is possibly TRBD1 (5 bases). V lost 4 bases, J lost 7 bases, and 14 bases lay in between. In germline, CDR1 is SGHRS, CDR2 YFSETQ. The CDR3 length is 13 residues. CDR3 amino acids: CASSPTTDSEAFF. The DNA for the CDR3 is TGCGCCAGCAGCCCCACAACCGACAGTGAAGCTTTCTTT.

V is TRBV30 and J is TRBJ2-3; D remains ambiguous. Per the germline V gene, CDR1 is GTSNPN and CDR2 is SVGIG (reference sequence). The germline V and J ends were trimmed by 3 bases and 8 bases, with 12 bases remaining between them. This CDR3 comprises 12 residues. DNA for the CDR3: TGTGCCTGGAGCCCCGGTCCACCTACGCAGTATTTT. Encoded protein: CAWSPGPPTQYF.

The CDR3 sequence is CASSLAGNYGYTF. CDR3 coding DNA: TGTGCCAGCAGTTTGGCAGGAAACTATGGCTACACCTTC. This chain uses TRBV28 with TRBJ1-2, with D unclear. The V gene's germline CDR1 is MDHEN and CDR2 SYDVKM. Trimming removed 3 bases from V and 2 bases from J, with 7 bases in between. CDR3 length: 13 amino acids.

V gene TRBV25-1 combines with J gene TRBJ1-3; 8 bases map to TRBD1. The V and J ends lost 8 bases and 0 bases, in that order; junction bases with no gene match: 3. CDR1 is MGHDK and CDR2 is SYGVNS in the germline V gene. The CDR3 contains 14 residues. As DNA, the CDR3 is TGTGCCAGCGCCGACAGGGGCTCTGGAAACACCATATATTTT. Protein: CASADRGSGNTIYF.

This rearrangement joins TRBV2 to TRBJ1-1; D uncertain. Trimming removed 7 bases from V and 0 bases from J, with 6 bases in between. This CDR3 contains 12 residues. Per germline, CDR1 SNHLY and CDR2 FYNNEI. The CDR3 loop is CASNRLNTEAFF. The CDR3 bases are TGTGCCAGCAACAGACTGAACACTGAAGCTTTCTTT.

This chain joins TRBV9 and TRBJ2-3; 10 bases fit TRBD2. V was pared by 4 bases and J by 5 bases, with 7 bases of the junction left unmatched. CDR3 length: 15 amino acids. CDR1 and CDR2 from the germline V gene are SGDLS and YYNGEE. Written as DNA, the CDR3 is TGTGCCAGCAGCCTAGCGGGAGTTGGCGGAGATACGCAGTATTTT. Encoded protein: CASSLAGVGGDTQYF.

The chain joins TRBV11-2 to TRBJ1-2; 7 nucleotides line up with TRBD1. The CDR3 has 15 amino acids. Per the germline V gene, CDR1 is SGHAT and CDR2 is FQNNGV. V shed 4 bases, J shed 8 bases, and the junction held 13 bases outside the gene matches. CDR3 in DNA: TGTGCCAGCAGCTATACAGGGGATCAGATGGTAGGCTACACCTTC. It is translated as CASSYTGDQMVGYTF.

The chain uses TRBV5-1 and TRBJ2-7; 7 nucleotides agree with TRBD2. V was clipped by 4 bases and J by 4 bases; unmatched bases: 11. The CDR3 length is 15 residues. CDR1 is SGHRS and CDR2 is YFSETQ in the germline V gene. CDR3 region: CASSLVASGEYEQYF. The CDR3 nucleotides are TGCGCCAGCAGCCTTGTGGCGAGCGGGGAGTACGAGCAGTACTTC.

The chain joins TRBV5-1 to TRBJ2-2; D perhaps matches TRBD1 (6 bases). Trimming stripped 3 bases from V and 4 bases from J, with 16 bases between. Germline V gene sequence: CDR1 SGHRS, CDR2 YFSETQ. The CDR3 is made up of 16 amino acids. CDR3 nucleotides: TGCGCCAGCAGCTGGGGGCGCGCAGGTTTCACCGGGGAGCTGTTTTTT. This encodes CASSWGRAGFTGELFF.

The chain employs TRBV7-2 and TRBJ2-1; D might be TRBD2 (6 bases). CDR3 size: 16 residues. V was clipped by 1 base and J by 6 bases, with 16 bases between them. Germline loops: CDR1 SGHTA, CDR2 FQGNSA. The CDR3 DNA is TGTGCCAGCAGCTTAGAAGGACTATCCTCGCGCAATGAGCAGTTCTTC. This encodes CASSLEGLSSRNEQFF.

V and J are TRBV10-3 and TRBJ2-3, with 9 bases aligning to TRBD1. The germline gives CDR1 ENHRY, CDR2 SYGVKD. This CDR3 has 16 residues. The junction had 8 bases not matched to a gene; V was cut back by 6 bases and J by 1 base. The CDR3 sequence: CAISGTGSRGTDTQYF. CDR3 DNA: TGTGCCATCAGCGGGACAGGGTCCCGGGGCACAGATACGCAGTATTTT.

The chain uses TRBV27 and TRBJ2-1, with a possible D match to TRBD2 (6 bases). Germline V gene data show CDR1 as MNHEY and CDR2 as SMNVEV (reference sequence). V was cut by 6 bases and J by 2 bases, with 17 bases left in between. The CDR3 length is 16 residues. This CDR3 reads CASRLDRGGPYNEQFF. The DNA of the CDR3 is TGTGCCAGCAGATTGGATCGGGGAGGCCCCTACAATGAGCAGTTCTTC.

This clone was observed once. The genes are TRBV4-1 and TRBJ1-2; 9 bases align to TRBD1. This CDR3 region has 14 residues. Germline V gene lookup returns CDR1 MGHRA and CDR2 YSYEKL. V was clipped by 4 bases and J by 8 bases; unmatched bases: 8. The CDR3 is CASSPSDRGWGYTF. CDR3 in DNA: TGCGCCAGCAGCCCGTCGGACAGGGGCTGGGGCTACACCTTC.

The V call is TRBV3-1 (or the pseudogene TRBV3-2), the J call TRBJ2-7; 7 bases agree with TRBD1. Germline assignment: CDR1 LGHDT and CDR2 YNNKEL (reference sequence). V gave up 3 bases and J gave up 5 bases; unmatched junction bases: 10. This CDR3 comprises 15 residues. Here the CDR3 DNA reads TGTGCCAGCAGCCAGGTGAGGGCAGGGGGTCACGAGCAGTACTTC. Its protein product is CASSQVRAGGHEQYF.

This chain links TRBV5-1 with TRBJ2-7; a possible D gene is TRBD1 (5 bases). The CDR3 loop spans 13 amino acids. CDR1 and CDR2 from the germline V gene are SGHRS and YFSETQ. The V end was cut by 4 bases, the J end by 3 bases, with 11 bases between. DNA of the CDR3: TGCGCCAGCAGCATATCAGGGATCTACGAGCAGTACTTC. Translated, it gives CASSISGIYEQYF.

The chain employs TRBV6-5 and TRBJ2-1; TRBD2 agrees at 10 bases. The CDR3 contains 14 residues. Germline CDR1 and CDR2: MNHEY and SVGAGI. Trimming cost V 8 bases and J 5 bases; bases outside gene matches: 6. CDR3 nucleotide sequence: TGTGCCAGCGCCCGGACTAGCGGACACAATGAGCAGTTCTTC. Its translation is CASARTSGHNEQFF.

The CDR3 here is CASRKEIGTRAGEQYF. For the CDR3, the DNA is TGCGCCAGCAGAAAAGAAATAGGGACTAGAGCGGGGGAGCAGTACTTC. The rearrangement links TRBV10-2 to TRBJ2-7; 8 positions agree with TRBD2. In germline, CDR1 is WSHSY, CDR2 SAAADI. CDR3 length equals 16 residues. V lost 6 bases, J lost 7 bases, and 17 bases stayed unmatched.

The rearrangement joins TRBV11-2 to TRBJ2-1; 13 bases align to TRBD2. The CDR3 totals 16 residues. CDR1 is SGHAT and CDR2 is FQNNGV in the germline V gene. Trimming cost V 5 bases and J 2 bases; bases outside gene matches: 3. The CDR3 DNA reads TGTGCCAGCAGCACTAGCGGGGGGGATGCCTACAATGAGCAGTTCTTC. The encoded protein is CASSTSGGDAYNEQFF.

The rearrangement links TRBV18 to TRBJ1-1; D gene uncertain. CDR1 is KGHSH and CDR2 is LQKENI in the germline V gene. V lost 2 bases and J 13 bases, leaving 11 bases between the germline ends. The CDR3 is 11 residues long. The CDR3 DNA is TGTGCCAGCTCACCAGGAGGTTCATATTTCTTT. This gives the protein CASSPGGSYFF. The complete variable domain, with remaining parts taken from reference TRBV18 and TRBJ1-1, reads NAGVMQNPRHLVRRRGQEARLRCSPMKGHSHVYWYRQLPEEGLKFMVYLQKENIIDESGMPKERFSAEFPKEGPSILRIQQVVRGDSAAYFCASSPGGSYFFGQGTRLTVV.